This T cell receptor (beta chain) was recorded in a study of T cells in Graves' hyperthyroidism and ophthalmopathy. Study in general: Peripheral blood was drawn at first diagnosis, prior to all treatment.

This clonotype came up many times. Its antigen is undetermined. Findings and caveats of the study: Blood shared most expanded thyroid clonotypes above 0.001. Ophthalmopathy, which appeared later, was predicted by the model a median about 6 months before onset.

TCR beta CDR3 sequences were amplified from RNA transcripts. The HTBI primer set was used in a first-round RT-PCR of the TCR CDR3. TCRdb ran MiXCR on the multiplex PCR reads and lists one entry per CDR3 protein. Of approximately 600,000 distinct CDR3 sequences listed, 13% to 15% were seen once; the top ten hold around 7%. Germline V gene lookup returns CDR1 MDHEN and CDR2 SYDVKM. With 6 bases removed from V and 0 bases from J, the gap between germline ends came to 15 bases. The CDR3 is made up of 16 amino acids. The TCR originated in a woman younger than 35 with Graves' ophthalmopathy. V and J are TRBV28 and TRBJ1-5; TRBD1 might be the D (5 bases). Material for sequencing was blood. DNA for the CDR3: TGTGCCAGCAGCTCCGACAGTCTTAGTAGCAATCAGCCCCAGCATTTT. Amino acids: CASSSDSLSSNQPQHF.